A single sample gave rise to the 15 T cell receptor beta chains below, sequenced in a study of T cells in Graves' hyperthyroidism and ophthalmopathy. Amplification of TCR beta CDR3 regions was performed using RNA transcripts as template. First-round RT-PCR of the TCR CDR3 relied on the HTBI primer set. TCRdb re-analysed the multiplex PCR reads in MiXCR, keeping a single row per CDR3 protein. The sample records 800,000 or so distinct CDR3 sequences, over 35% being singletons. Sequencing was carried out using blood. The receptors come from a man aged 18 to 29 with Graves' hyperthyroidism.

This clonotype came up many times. This chain's CDR3 is CASTTGGYQPQHF. CDR3 DNA: TGTGCCAGCACCACTGGGGGGTATCAGCCCCAGCATTTT. The chain links TRBV2 to TRBJ1-5, with D possibly being TRBD1 (5 bases). Trimming pared 7 bases from V and 5 bases from J, leaving 12 bases between. The germline V gene has CDR1 SNHLY and CDR2 FYNNEI. This CDR3 spans 13 amino acids. The whole variable domain, filled in from reference TRBV2 and TRBJ1-5, reads EPEVTQTPSHQVTQMGQEVILRCVPISNHLYFYWYRQILGQKVEFLVSFYNNEISEKSEIFDDQFSVERPDGSNFTLKIRSTKLEDSAMYFCASTTGGYQPQHFGDGTRLSIL.

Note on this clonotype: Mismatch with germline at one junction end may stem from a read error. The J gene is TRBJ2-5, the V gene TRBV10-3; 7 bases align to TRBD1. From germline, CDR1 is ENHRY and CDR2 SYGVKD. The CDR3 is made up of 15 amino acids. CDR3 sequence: CASSYGWGQQETQYF. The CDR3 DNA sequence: TGTGCCAGCAGTTACGGGTGGGGACAGCAAGAGACCCAGTACTTC.

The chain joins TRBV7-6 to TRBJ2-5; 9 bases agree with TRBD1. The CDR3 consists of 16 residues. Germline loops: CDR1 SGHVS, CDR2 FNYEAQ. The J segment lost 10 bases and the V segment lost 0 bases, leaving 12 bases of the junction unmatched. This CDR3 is CASSLARTGDLGIQYF. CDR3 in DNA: TGTGCCAGCAGCTTAGCGCGGACAGGGGACCTCGGGATCCAGTACTTC.

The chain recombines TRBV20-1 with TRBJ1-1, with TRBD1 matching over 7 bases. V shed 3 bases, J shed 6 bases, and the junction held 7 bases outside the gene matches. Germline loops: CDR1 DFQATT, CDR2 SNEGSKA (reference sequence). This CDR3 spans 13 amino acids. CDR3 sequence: CSASRDRYAEAFF. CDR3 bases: TGCAGTGCTAGCCGGGACAGATACGCTGAAGCTTTCTTT.

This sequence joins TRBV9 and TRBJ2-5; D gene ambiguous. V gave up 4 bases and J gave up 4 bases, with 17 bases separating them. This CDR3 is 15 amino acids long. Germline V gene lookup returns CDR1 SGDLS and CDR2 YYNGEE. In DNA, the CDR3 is TGTGCCAGCAGCCATCCACTCGGGTGGGGAGAGACCCAGTACTTC. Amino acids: CASSHPLGWGETQYF.

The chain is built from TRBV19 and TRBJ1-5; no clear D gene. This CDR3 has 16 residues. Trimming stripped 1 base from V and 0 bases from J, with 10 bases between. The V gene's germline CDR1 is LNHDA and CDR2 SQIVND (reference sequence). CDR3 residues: CASSIGTYYSNQPQHF. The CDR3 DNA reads TGTGCCAGTAGTATAGGCACCTATTATAGCAATCAGCCCCAGCATTTT. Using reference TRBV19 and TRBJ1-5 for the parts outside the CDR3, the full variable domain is DGGITQSPKYLFRKEGQNVTLSCEQNLNHDAMYWYRQDPGQGLRLIYYSQIVNDFQKGDIAEGYSVSREKKESFPLTVTSAQKNPTAFYLCASSIGTYYSNQPQHFGDGTRLSIL.

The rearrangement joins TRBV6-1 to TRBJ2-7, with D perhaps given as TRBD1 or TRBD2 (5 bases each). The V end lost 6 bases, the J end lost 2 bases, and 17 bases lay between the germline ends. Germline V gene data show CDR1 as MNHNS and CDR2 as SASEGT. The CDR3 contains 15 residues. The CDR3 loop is CASSLYGAEPYEQYF. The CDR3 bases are TGTGCCAGCAGCCTTTACGGGGCGGAGCCCTACGAGCAGTACTTC.

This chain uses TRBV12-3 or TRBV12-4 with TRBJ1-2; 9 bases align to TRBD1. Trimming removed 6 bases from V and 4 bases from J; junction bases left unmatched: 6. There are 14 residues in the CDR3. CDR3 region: CASSPRTGAYGYTF. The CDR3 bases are TGTGCCAGCAGCCCTCGGACAGGGGCCTATGGCTACACCTTC.

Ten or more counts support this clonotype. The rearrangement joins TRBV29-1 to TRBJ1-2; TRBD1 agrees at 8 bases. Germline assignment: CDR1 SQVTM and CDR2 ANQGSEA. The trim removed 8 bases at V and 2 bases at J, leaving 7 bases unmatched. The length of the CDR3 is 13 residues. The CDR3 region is CSFAGGGNYGYTF. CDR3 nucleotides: TGCAGCTTCGCAGGGGGCGGGAACTATGGCTACACCTTC. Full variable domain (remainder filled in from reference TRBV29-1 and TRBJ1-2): SAVISQKPSRDICQRGTSLTIQCQVDSQVTMMFWYRQQPGQSLTLIATANQGSEATYESGFVIDKFPISRPNLTFSTLTVSNMSPEDSSIYLCSFAGGGNYGYTFGSGTRLTVV.

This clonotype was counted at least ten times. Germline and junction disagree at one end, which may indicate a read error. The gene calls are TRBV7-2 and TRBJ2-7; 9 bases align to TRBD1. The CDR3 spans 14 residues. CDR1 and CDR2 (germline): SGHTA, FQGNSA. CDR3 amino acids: CASSLTTGGYEQYF. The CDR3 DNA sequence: TGCGCCAGCAGCCTTACGACAGGGGGCTACGAGCAGTACTTC.

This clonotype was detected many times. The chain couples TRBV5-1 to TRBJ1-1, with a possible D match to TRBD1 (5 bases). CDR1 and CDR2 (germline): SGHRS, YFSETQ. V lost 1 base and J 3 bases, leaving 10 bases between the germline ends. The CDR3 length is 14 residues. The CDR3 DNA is TGCGCCAGCAGCTTGACGGGGGTAGACACTGAAGCTTTCTTT. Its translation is CASSLTGVDTEAFF.

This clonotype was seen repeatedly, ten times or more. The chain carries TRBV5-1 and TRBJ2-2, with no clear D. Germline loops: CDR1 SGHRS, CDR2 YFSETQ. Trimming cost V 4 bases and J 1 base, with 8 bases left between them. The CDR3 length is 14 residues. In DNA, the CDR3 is TGCGCCAGCAGCCGTACAGTGAACACCGGGGAGCTGTTTTTT. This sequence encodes CASSRTVNTGELFF. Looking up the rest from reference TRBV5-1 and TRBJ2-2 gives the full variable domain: KAGVTQTPRYLIKTRGQQVTLSCSPISGHRSVSWYQQTPGQGLQFLFEYFSETQRNKGNFPGRFSGRQFSNSRSEMNVSTLELGDSALYLCASSRTVNTGELFFGEGSRLTVL.

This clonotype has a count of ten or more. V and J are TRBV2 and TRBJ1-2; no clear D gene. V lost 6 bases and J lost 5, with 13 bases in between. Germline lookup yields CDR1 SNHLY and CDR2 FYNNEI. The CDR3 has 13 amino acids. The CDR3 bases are TGTGCCAGCAGAGCCGCAGCGAGTTATGGCTACACCTTC. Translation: CASRAAASYGYTF. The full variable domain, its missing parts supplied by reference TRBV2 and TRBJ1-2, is EPEVTQTPSHQVTQMGQEVILRCVPISNHLYFYWYRQILGQKVEFLVSFYNNEISEKSEIFDDQFSVERPDGSNFTLKIRSTKLEDSAMYFCASRAAASYGYTFGSGTRLTVV.

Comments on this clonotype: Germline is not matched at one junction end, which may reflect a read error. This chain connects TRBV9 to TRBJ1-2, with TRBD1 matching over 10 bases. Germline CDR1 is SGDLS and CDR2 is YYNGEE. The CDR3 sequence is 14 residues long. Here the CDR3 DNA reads TGCGCCAGCAGCCTCGGACAGGGGGGCTTTGGCTACACCTTC. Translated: CASSLGQGGFGYTF.

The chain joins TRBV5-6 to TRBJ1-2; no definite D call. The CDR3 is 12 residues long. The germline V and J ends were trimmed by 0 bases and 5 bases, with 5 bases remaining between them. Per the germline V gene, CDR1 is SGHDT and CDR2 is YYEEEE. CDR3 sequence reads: CASSLVPYGYTF. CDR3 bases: TGTGCCAGCAGCTTGGTACCTTATGGCTACACCTTC. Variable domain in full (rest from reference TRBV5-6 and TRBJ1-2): DAGVTQSPTHLIKTRGQQVTLRCSPKSGHDTVSWYQQALGQGPQFIFQYYEEEERQRGNFPDRFSGHQFPNYSSELNVNALLLGDSALYLCASSLVPYGYTFGSGTRLTVV.